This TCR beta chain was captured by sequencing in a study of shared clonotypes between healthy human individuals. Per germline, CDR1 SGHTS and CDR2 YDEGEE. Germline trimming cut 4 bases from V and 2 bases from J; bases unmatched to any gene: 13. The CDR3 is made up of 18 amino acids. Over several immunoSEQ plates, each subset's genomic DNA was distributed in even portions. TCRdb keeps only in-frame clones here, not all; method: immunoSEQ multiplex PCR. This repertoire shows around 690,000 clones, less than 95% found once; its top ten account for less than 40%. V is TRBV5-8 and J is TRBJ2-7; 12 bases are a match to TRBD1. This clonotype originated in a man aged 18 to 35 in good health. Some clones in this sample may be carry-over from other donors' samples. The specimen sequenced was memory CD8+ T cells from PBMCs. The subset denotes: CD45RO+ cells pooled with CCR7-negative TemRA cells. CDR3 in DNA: TGTGCCAGCAGCCCCGGGACAGGGGGCTTCTCCCTCCCCTACGAGCAGTACTTC. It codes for CASSPGTGGFSLPYEQYF.